These T cell receptor beta chains were read from a single sample in a study of blood T cell repertoires in COVID-19. Some clones are missing from TCRdb's copy, which holds only in-frame ones; the method was immunoSEQ multiplex PCR. The sample lists about 250,000 clones; around 81% were seen once. Source material: peripheral blood. The receptors shown here come from a person between 65 and 79 years old with COVID-19, enrolled during active disease. The CDR3 runs from the conserved cysteine through the conserved F or W. Fields, in order: clone size, D gene, CDR3 length, J gene, V gene, CDR3 protein, CDR3 DNA. The D gene is left open where the match is weak. Size is omitted from some rows. Given values are once, few, many or a class for expanded clones.

>.|.|13|TRBJ2-1|TRBV9
CASSVEGLDEQFF
TGTGCCAGCAGCGTAGAGGGGTTGGATGAGCAGTTCTTC
>.|TRBD1|13|TRBJ1-1|TRBV2
CASSWTGYTEAFF
TGTGCCAGCAGTTGGACAGGGTACACTGAAGCTTTCTTT
>few|TRBD1|11|TRBJ1-2|TRBV28
CATWDSSRYTF
TGTGCCACCTGGGACAGCTCTCGCTACACCTTC
>.|.|16|TRBJ2-5|TRBV7-9
CASSPPGVAEQETQYF
TGTGCCAGCAGCCCCCCGGGGGTAGCGGAACAAGAGACCCAGTACTTC
>.|.|15|TRBJ2-2|TRBV27
CASSSGTTVTGELFF
TGTGCCAGCAGTTCCGGGACAACGGTAACCGGGGAGCTGTTTTTT
>.|TRBD2|16|TRBJ2-7|TRBV5-4
CASSLGGLAGLGEQYF
TGTGCCAGCAGCTTAGGAGGACTAGCGGGATTAGGCGAGCAGTACTTC
>once|TRBD2|16|TRBJ2-1|TRBV7-9
CASSLAGTSSYNEQFF
TGTGCCAGCAGCTTAGCCGGGACTAGTTCCTACAATGAGCAGTTCTTC
>.|.|15|TRBJ2-3|TRBV7-9
CASSLLGGGTDTQYF
TGTGCCAGCAGCTTACTAGGGGGGGGCACAGATACGCAGTATTTT
>.|TRBD2|14|TRBJ2-7|TRBV27
CASSFLTSGGEQYF
TGTGCCAGCAGTTTTTTAACTAGCGGGGGTGAGCAGTACTTC
>.|.|12|TRBJ2-7|TRBV19
CATHPGVGEQYF
TGTGCCACCCACCCCGGGGTGGGCGAGCAGTACTTC
>.|TRBD1|15|TRBJ1-1|TRBV2
CASSVGQGGSTEAFF
TGTGCCAGCAGTGTGGGACAGGGGGGATCCACTGAAGCTTTCTTT
>.|.|15|TRBJ2-4|TRBV6-2/TRBV6-3
CASSYTETSKNIQYF
TGTGCCAGCAGTTACACAGAAACTAGCAAAAACATTCAGTACTTC
>once|TRBD2|16|TRBJ2-1|TRBV6-5
CASSYSIAGGREEQFF
TGTGCCAGCAGTTACTCGATAGCGGGGGGGCGGGAGGAGCAGTTCTTC
>.|.|15|TRBJ2-1|TRBV25-1
CASRQTDSSYNEQFF
TGTGCCAGCAGACAGACAGACAGCTCCTACAATGAGCAGTTCTTC
>.|TRBD2|17|TRBJ2-2|TRBV10-3
CAISPGGTSGSTGELFF
TGTGCCATCAGTCCCGGGGGGACTAGCGGCAGCACCGGGGAGCTGTTTTTT
>.|TRBD1|16|TRBJ1-5|TRBV24-1
CATSDRGTGLNQPQHF
TGTGCCACCAGTGACCGTGGGACAGGGCTCAATCAGCCCCAGCATTTT
>.|.|11|TRBJ1-4|TRBV10-3
CAISLSAAQDF
TGTGCCATCAGCCTTTCTGCAGCACAGGATTTT
>once|.|15|TRBJ1-3|TRBV7-2
CASSLRTASGNTIYF
TGTGCCAGCAGCTTGAGGACAGCCTCTGGAAACACCATATATTTT
>.|.|14|TRBJ2-7|TRBV4-3
CASSQDRDTYEQYF
TGCGCCAGCAGCCAAGACAGGGACACCTACGAGCAGTACTTC
>.|.|14|TRBJ2-7|TRBV9
CASSVGQVLGEQYF
TGTGCCAGCAGCGTAGGACAGGTCCTGGGAGAGCAGTACTTC
>.|.|16|TRBJ2-1|TRBV7-2
CASSFEAIGFYNEQFF
TGTGCCAGCAGCTTTGAGGCGATTGGATTCTACAATGAGCAGTTCTTC
>.|TRBD1|16|TRBJ2-1|TRBV5-4
CASSSPGTGGRREQFF
TGTGCCAGCAGCTCCCCCGGGACAGGGGGCCGACGGGAGCAGTTCTTC
>.|TRBD1|15|TRBJ1-5|TRBV18
CASSPGQGEGQPQHF
TGTGCCAGCTCACCTGGACAGGGTGAGGGTCAGCCCCAGCATTTT
>.|.|12|TRBJ1-2|TRBV5-6
CASSLFSGGYTF
TGTGCCAGCAGCTTGTTCTCAGGCGGCTACACCTTC
>.|TRBD1|17|TRBJ1-5|TRBV24-1
CATIQDRRFGRNQPQHF
TGTGCCACCATTCAGGACAGGCGATTTGGACGCAATCAGCCCCAGCATTTT
>.|.|14|TRBJ1-1|TRBV28
CASTERGGVSEAFF
TGTGCCAGCACAGAACGGGGCGGGGTGTCTGAAGCTTTCTTT
>.|.|10|TRBJ2-5|TRBV2
CASGSETQYF
TGTGCCAGCGGTAGCGAGACCCAGTACTTC
>.|TRBD2|17|TRBJ2-7|TRBV7-2
CASSLAPPSGGAYEQYF
TGTGCCAGCAGCTTAGCTCCCCCCAGCGGGGGGGCCTACGAGCAGTACTTC
>.|.|16|TRBJ2-5|TRBV5-1
CASSLEGGGSQETQYF
TGCGCCAGCAGCTTGGAAGGGGGAGGGTCGCAAGAGACCCAGTACTTC
>.|.|15|TRBJ1-4|TRBV6-5
CASSYRGGAEEKLFF
TGTGCCAGCAGTTACCGGGGGGGGGCGGAAGAAAAACTGTTTTTT
>.|.|13|TRBJ1-6|TRBV19
CASTEVGEDTLHF
TGTGCCAGTACCGAGGTGGGAGAGGATACCCTCCACTTT
>.|.|13|TRBJ2-7|TRBV5-4
CASSPGLGREQYF
TGTGCCAGCAGCCCGGGACTGGGCAGGGAGCAGTACTTC
>.|TRBD2|13|TRBJ2-1|TRBV5-4
CAFSSGRINEQFF
TGTGCCTTCTCTAGCGGGAGGATCAATGAGCAGTTCTTC
>.|.|14|TRBJ1-2|TRBV7-9
CASSPTRTENGYTF
TGTGCCAGCAGCCCAACCCGGACAGAAAATGGCTACACCTTC
>.|.|13|TRBJ2-5|TRBV5-1
CASEDSLQETQYF
TGCGCCAGCGAAGACAGCCTCCAAGAGACCCAGTACTTC
>once|TRBD1|14|TRBJ2-1|TRBV3-1/TRBV3-2
CASSPWTGNNEQFF
TGTGCCAGCAGCCCGTGGACAGGGAACAATGAGCAGTTCTTC
>.|.|16|TRBJ1-1|TRBV9
CASSVAPGRGDTEAFF
TGTGCCAGCAGCGTAGCCCCCGGTCGGGGTGACACTGAAGCTTTCTTT
>.|TRBD1|15|TRBJ2-5|TRBV6-5
CASSMDRGRAETQYF
TGTGCCAGCAGTATGGACAGGGGGCGCGCGGAGACCCAGTACTTC
>.|TRBD2|15|TRBJ2-3|TRBV2
CASSEESGGGYTQYF
TGTGCCAGCAGTGAAGAAAGCGGGGGGGGTTATACGCAGTATTTT
>.|.|12|TRBJ1-6|TRBV28
CASSLPQAPLHF
TGTGCCAGCAGTTTGCCCCAGGCACCCCTCCACTTT
>.|.|14|TRBJ2-2|TRBV6-4
CASSEAGATGELFF
TGTGCCAGCAGTGAGGCGGGTGCCACCGGGGAGCTGTTTTTT
>few|TRBD2|15|TRBJ2-3|TRBV5-6
CASRGLGSGADTQYF
TGTGCCAGCAGGGGTCTGGGTAGCGGGGCAGATACGCAGTATTTT
>.|TRBD2|15|TRBJ2-3|TRBV7-9
CASSRTGLVEDTQYF
TGTGCCAGCAGCCGCACTGGACTAGTGGAAGATACGCAGTATTTT
>.|TRBD1|13|TRBJ1-2|TRBV29-1
CSVLLTGNYGYTF
TGCAGCGTCTTACTGACAGGGAACTATGGCTACACCTTC
>.|TRBD2|17|TRBJ2-7|TRBV6-6
CASSPGLAGGNSYEQYF
TGTGCCAGCAGTCCGGGACTAGCGGGGGGCAACTCCTACGAGCAGTACTTC
>many|.|15|TRBJ2-1|TRBV27
CASSFGQSSYNEQFF
TGTGCCAGCAGTTTCGGACAGAGCTCCTACAATGAGCAGTTCTTC
>few|TRBD2|18|TRBJ2-1|TRBV4-3
CASSQGSARRGGTNEQFF
TGCGCCAGCAGCCAAGGGTCCGCTCGGCGGGGGGGAACCAATGAGCAGTTCTTC
>.|.|13|TRBJ1-2|TRBV19
CASSSPQGQYYTF
TGTGCCAGTAGCAGCCCCCAGGGACAATACTACACCTTC
>.|.|11|TRBJ1-1|TRBV30
CAWSVWGVAFF
TGTGCCTGGAGTGTATGGGGCGTTGCTTTCTTT